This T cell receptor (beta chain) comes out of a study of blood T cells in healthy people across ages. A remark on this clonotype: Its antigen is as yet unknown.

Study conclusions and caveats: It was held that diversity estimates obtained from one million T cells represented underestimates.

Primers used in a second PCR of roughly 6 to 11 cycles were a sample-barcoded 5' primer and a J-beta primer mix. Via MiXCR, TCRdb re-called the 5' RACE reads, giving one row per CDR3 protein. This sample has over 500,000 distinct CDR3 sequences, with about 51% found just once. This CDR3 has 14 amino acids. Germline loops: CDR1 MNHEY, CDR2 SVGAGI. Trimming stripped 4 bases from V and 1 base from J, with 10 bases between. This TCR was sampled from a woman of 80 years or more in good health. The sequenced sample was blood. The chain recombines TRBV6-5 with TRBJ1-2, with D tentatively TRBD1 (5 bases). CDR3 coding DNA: TGTGCCAGCAGTTGGACGCAGGGTAACTATGGCTACACCTTC. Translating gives CASSWTQGNYGYTF.